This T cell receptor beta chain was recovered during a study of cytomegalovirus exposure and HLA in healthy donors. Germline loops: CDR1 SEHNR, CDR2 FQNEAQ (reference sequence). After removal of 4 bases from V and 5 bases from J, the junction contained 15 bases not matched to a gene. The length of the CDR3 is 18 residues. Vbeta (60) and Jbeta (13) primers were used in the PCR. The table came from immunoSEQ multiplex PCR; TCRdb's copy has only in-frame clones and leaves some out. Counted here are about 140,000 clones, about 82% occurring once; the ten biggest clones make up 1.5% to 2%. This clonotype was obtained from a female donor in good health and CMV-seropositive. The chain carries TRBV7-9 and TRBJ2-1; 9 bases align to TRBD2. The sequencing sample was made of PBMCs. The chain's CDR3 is CASSSPPRGGGVDNEQFF. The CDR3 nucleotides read TGTGCCAGCAGCTCACCTCCCCGCGGCGGGGGGGTAGACAATGAGCAGTTCTTC.